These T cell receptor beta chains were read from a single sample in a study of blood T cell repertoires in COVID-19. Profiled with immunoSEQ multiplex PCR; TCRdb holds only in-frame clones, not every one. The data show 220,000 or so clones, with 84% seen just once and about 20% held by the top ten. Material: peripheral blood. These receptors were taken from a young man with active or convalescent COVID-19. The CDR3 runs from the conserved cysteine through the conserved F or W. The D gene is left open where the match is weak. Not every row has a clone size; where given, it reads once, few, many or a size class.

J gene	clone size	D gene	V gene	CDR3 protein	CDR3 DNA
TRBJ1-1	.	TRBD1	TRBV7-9	CASSSRQGMNTEAFF	TGTGCCAGCAGCTCCCGACAGGGGATGAACACTGAAGCTTTCTTT
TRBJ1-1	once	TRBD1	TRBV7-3	CASSLSPTGSLATEAFF	TGTGCCAGCAGCTTAAGCCCGACAGGGAGTTTGGCTACTGAAGCTTTCTTT
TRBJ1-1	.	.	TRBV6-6	CASSQDFTEAFF	TGTGCCAGCAGCCAGGATTTTACAGAAGCTTTCTTT
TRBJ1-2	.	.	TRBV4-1	CASSPGARGYGYTF	TGCGCCAGCAGCCCTGGGGCCAGGGGCTATGGCTACACCTTC
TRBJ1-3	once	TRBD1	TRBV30	CAWKTGPGNTIYF	TGTGCCTGGAAGACAGGGCCTGGAAACACCATATATTTT
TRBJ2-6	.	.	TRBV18	CASSITGGAGANVLTF	TGTGCCAGCTCAATCACGGGGGGCGCTGGGGCCAACGTCCTGACTTTC
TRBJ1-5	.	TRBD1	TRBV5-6	CASSSGTGNQPQHF	TGTGCCAGCAGCTCCGGGACAGGTAATCAGCCCCAGCATTTT
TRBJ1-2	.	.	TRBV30	CAWTPTMIGYTF	TGTGCCTGGACCCCTACGATGATCGGCTACACCTTC
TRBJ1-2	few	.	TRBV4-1	CASSQAGGVVYGYTF	TGCGCCAGCAGCCAAGCTGGAGGGGTCGTCTATGGCTACACCTTC
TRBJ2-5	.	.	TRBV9	CASSVARSSETQYF	TGTGCCAGCAGCGTAGCTCGGAGTAGCGAGACCCAGTACTTC
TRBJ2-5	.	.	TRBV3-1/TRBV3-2	CASSRVGETQYF	TGTGCCAGCAGCCGAGTCGGGGAGACCCAGTACTTC
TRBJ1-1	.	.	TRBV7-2	CASSVRELTEAFF	TGTGCCAGCAGCGTCCGGGAACTCACTGAAGCTTTCTTT
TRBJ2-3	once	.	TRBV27	CASSLVARWSDTQYF	TGTGCCAGCAGTTTAGTCGCCAGGTGGTCAGATACGCAGTATTTT
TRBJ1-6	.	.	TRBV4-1	CASSQDLGRSNSPLHF	TGCGCCAGCAGCCAAGATTTGGGCAGGTCAAATTCACCCCTCCACTTT
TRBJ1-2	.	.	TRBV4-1	CASSPQLRGTNYGYTF	TGCGCCAGCAGCCCCCAACTCCGGGGAACTAACTATGGCTACACCTTC
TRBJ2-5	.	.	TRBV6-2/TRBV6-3	CASSYSSLGVMKETQYF	TGTGCCAGCAGTTACTCGAGCCTAGGGGTTATGAAAGAGACCCAGTACTTC
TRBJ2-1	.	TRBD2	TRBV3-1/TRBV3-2	CASTPTSGGYEQFF	TGTGCCAGCACCCCGACTAGCGGGGGGTATGAGCAGTTCTTC
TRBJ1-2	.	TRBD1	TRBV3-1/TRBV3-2	CASSQDRGLYGYTF	TGTGCCAGCAGCCAAGACAGGGGGCTCTATGGCTACACCTTC
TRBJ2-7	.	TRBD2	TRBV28	CASSLLASGSYEQYF	TGTGCCAGCAGTTTATTGGCTAGCGGGAGCTACGAGCAGTACTTC
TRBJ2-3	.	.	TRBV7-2	CASSLVGGTDTQYF	TGTGCCAGCAGTCTAGTGGGAGGCACAGATACGCAGTATTTT
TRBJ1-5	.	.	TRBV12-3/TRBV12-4	CASSLGSQPQHF	TGTGCCAGCAGTTTAGGGAGTCAGCCCCAGCATTTT
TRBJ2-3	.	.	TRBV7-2	CASTASTDTQYF	TGTGCCAGCACAGCGAGCACAGATACGCAGTATTTT
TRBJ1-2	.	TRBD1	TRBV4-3	CASSQMDRDVGYTF	TGCGCCAGCAGCCAAATGGACAGGGATGTGGGCTACACCTTC
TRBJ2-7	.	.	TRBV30	CAWRDPGQYEQYF	TGTGCCTGGAGAGACCCGGGACAATACGAGCAGTACTTC
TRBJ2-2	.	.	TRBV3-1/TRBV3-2	CASSQDQIRLGQIGELFF	TGTGCCAGCAGCCAAGATCAGATTAGATTAGGACAAATCGGGGAGCTGTTTTTT
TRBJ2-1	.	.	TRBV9	CASSPDPGSRNEQFF	TGTGCCAGCAGCCCAGACCCGGGATCGCGCAATGAGCAGTTCTTC
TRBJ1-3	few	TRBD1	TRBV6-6	CASSPKGQMRNTIYF	TGTGCCAGCAGTCCAAAGGGACAGATGAGAAACACCATATATTTT
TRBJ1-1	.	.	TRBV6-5	CASSYSRLMNTEAFF	TGTGCCAGCAGTTACTCGCGGCTTATGAACACTGAAGCTTTCTTT
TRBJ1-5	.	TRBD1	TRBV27	CASSLTHRGGQPQHF	TGTGCCAGCAGTCTGACTCACAGGGGGGGACAGCCCCAGCATTTT
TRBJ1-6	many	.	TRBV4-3	CASSQEVMAGGNSPLHF	TGCGCCAGCAGCCAAGAAGTTATGGCAGGCGGGAATTCACCCCTCCACTTT
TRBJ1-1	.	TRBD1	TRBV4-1	CASSQGDRDYTEAFF	TGCGCCAGCAGCCAAGGGGACAGAGACTACACTGAAGCTTTCTTT
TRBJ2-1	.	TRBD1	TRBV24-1	CATSGTGLNEQFF	TGTGCCACCAGTGGGACAGGGCTGAATGAGCAGTTCTTC
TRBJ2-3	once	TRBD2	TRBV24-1	CATKGAGGPNMGTDTQYF	TGTGCCACCAAGGGAGCGGGAGGGCCAAACATGGGCACAGATACGCAGTATTTT
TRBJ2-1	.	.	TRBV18	CASSPLDSGSYDEQFF	TGTGCCAGCTCACCACTCGACTCCGGGTCGTATGATGAGCAGTTCTTC
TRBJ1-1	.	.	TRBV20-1	CSASASRDTEAFF	TGCAGTGCTAGTGCCTCCCGTGACACTGAAGCTTTCTTT
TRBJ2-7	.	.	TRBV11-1	CASSPQGSEQYF	TGTGCCAGCAGCCCCCAGGGAAGCGAGCAGTACTTC
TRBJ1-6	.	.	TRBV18	CASSPFPPGADNSPLHF	TGTGCCAGCTCACCTTTCCCCCCGGGAGCGGATAATTCACCCCTCCACTTT